This T cell receptor beta chain was sequenced during a study of T-cell reconstitution after alpha-beta-depleted transplantation in children. V dropped 3 bases and J dropped 2 bases, with 12 bases sitting between them. CDR3 length equals 15 residues. The germline V gene has CDR1 SGHRS and CDR2 YFSETQ. Molecular barcoding with unique molecular identifiers was used for the TCRbeta library. TCRdb redid the calling of the PCR reads with MiXCR, one entry per CDR3 protein. Of 450,000 to 600,000 distinct CDR3 sequences listed, 15% to 20% are singletons. This receptor was obtained from a human donor who donated a stem cell graft to a child with acute lymphoblastic leukemia. Sequenced here: PBMCs from the stem cell graft donor, sampled from the stem cell graft. The V gene is TRBV5-1, the J gene TRBJ2-1; D may be TRBD1 (5 bases). The CDR3 DNA reads as TGCGCCAGCAGCTCTCCAGGGATACCCTACAATGAGCAGTTCTTC. Protein product: CASSSPGIPYNEQFF.